The clone carrying this TCR beta chain appeared a single time. This sample is part of a study of OX40 agonist ivuxolimab in advanced cancers. Study-wide context: Age averaged about 66 years (range about 23 to 85), and roughly 80% were male.

The timepoints at which blood was sampled were baseline, cycle 4 day 1, and cycle 7 day 1. Profiled with immunoSEQ multiplex PCR; TCRdb holds only in-frame clones, not every one. The sample contains 50,000 to 85,000 clones, about nine tenths of which appear only once. Germline CDR1 reads MNHNY; CDR2 reads SVGAGI (reference sequence). V lost 6 bases to trimming and J lost 6 bases, with 17 bases between them. This CDR3 spans 15 amino acids. The rearrangement links TRBV6-6 to TRBJ2-2; D not certain. The starting material was CD4+ or CD8+ T cells sorted from blood, obtained in a trial of the OX40 agonist ivuxolimab. The TCR was taken from an adult with an advanced solid tumor such as melanoma, head and neck, liver or kidney cancer. The DNA of the CDR3 is TGTGCCAGCAGCCCCCCTTCTCTGAGCGCCGGGGAGCTGTTTTTT. This sequence encodes CASSPPSLSAGELFF.